What follows describes a single T cell receptor beta chain. The method was immunoSEQ multiplex PCR; TCRdb's version includes in-frame clones alone and lacks a portion of them. The sample includes about 320,000 clones, under 95% of them seen just once. This entry comes from a study of blood T cell repertoires in COVID-19. Trimming at V came to 3 bases and at J to 0 bases, leaving 5 bases not matched to a gene. Germline CDR1 reads WNHNN; CDR2 reads SYGVQD (reference sequence). The CDR3 has 16 residues. The rearrangement joins TRBV10-1 to TRBJ2-4; 7 bases match TRBD2. The clonotype comes from a man in his 60s who had recovered from COVID-19. The sample taken for sequencing was PBMCs or T cells enriched from blood (not recorded which). CDR3 in DNA: TGCGCCAGCAGTGAAGCGGGGTTTCTAGCCAAAAACATTCAGTACTTC. This encodes CASSEAGFLAKNIQYF.